This TCR beta chain is from a study of T-cell memory formation after mild COVID-19 (dated by TCRdb to about 2021). In the study overall: TCR sequence clusters from the two donors were found to be largely donor specific. T-cell clones expanding and contracting after mild COVID-19 in two donors were tracked by longitudinal TCRalpha and TCRbeta repertoire sequencing. Two young, previously healthy adult volunteers, one female and one male, were included in the cohort. What the authors observed across the whole study: Clones that contracted from day 15 to 85 showed balanced CD4/CD8 phenotypes, whereas a second wave of clones that expanded from day 15 to 37 leaned towards CD4+. Some responding clones were detected in pre-infection memory, suggesting pre-existing cross-reactive memory T cells joined the SARS-CoV-2 response. Only two mild cases were covered in the study, and larger cohorts including severe cases with pre-infection samples were considered necessary. SARS-CoV-2 specificity was not confirmed for the second-wave clones peaking on day 37. Contracting CD4+ clones turned up mainly in the CM and EM memory subsets, whereas EMRA was where CD8+ clones were enriched.

Data came from an Illumina NovaSeq 6000. cDNA libraries for TCRalpha and TCRbeta were prepared by 5'RACE using constant-segment primers, with sample barcodes and unique molecular identifiers added. Trizol reagent was used to extract RNA from every sample. Amplification of the libraries took two PCR steps, and the second step added a second sample barcode plus Illumina TruSeq adapters. Sequencing of libraries was performed on an Illumina NovaSeq with 2 x 150 bp paired-end reads. The original pipeline was this. With migec v1.2.7, reads were demultiplexed and then collapsed into UMI-guided consensus sequences. Using mixcr v2.1.11, the UMI consensuses were aligned to TRA and TRB V and J templates and assembled into clonotypes. A clonotype was counted as expanded or contracted only when both edgeR and NoisET called the clonotype significant, with the noise models trained on biological replicates. edgeR calls used a false discovery rate-adjusted p below 0.01 and a log2 fold-change threshold of 1. As an exploratory analysis of dynamics, max-normalized trajectories of the 1000 most abundant clonotypes were examined by PCA with hierarchical clustering. Separately sequenced CD4+ and CD8+ repertoires were used to assign the CD4 or CD8 phenotype of responding clones. Using fastp trimming at Q25 and MiXCR clonotype assembly, TCRdb reanalyzed the public sequencing data and kept in-frame beta chains. Every CDR3 protein is listed once, alongside the most common genes and DNA of its rows. TCRdb's processing, not the authors', yielded these V and J calls. The sample contains under 300,000 distinct CDR3 sequences, 16% of them found a single time. The ten largest clonotypes hold more than 20% of the sample.

Ficoll-Paque density gradient centrifugation was the method used to isolate PBMCs. In the case of this clonotype: Its antigen is currently not known. No base qualities exist here, and no much larger clone lies one base off it.

The germline V gene yields MNHEY for CDR1 and SVGAGI for CDR2. V and J lose 2 bases and 0 bases, and a span of 5 bases separates them. The CDR3 holds 15 amino acids from the cysteine to the phenylalanine. Of the read, only the CDR3 DNA is kept; its 45 bases are in frame from base 1. The receptor's source is a young man who had mild COVID-19 (a few samples of this study predate the infection). The sample titles of this study are shuffled in the database, so cell type and time point are left out; the donor was told from shared clones. Sample: PBMCs or a T cell subset sorted from them (not recorded which). The rearrangement joined TRBV6-5 to TRBJ1-6; confidence is insufficient to name the D gene. The DNA sequence follows: TGTGCCAGCAGTTACGCACACTCCTATAATTCACCCCTCCACTTT. Its amino acids are CASSYAHSYNSPLHF.